The 23 T cell receptor beta chains below come from one sample, sequenced in a study of T cells expressing NK-cell markers. Reanalyzing the 5' RACE reads, TCRdb keeps one entry per CDR3 protein, without DNA. This table holds about 370,000 distinct CDR3 sequences. The specimen was blood T cells: a sorted CD56 or NKG2C T cell subset, CD4+ or CD8+ T cells, or bulk PBMC T cells (not recorded which). These receptors were obtained from a woman between 50 and 59 years old in good health.

The chain couples TRBV27 to TRBJ1-2. Germline loops: CDR1 MNHEY, CDR2 SMNVEV (reference sequence). The CDR3 extends over 13 amino acids. The CDR3 here is CATRTANYYGYTF.

V usage is TRBV5-1 and J usage is TRBJ1-1. Per the germline V gene, CDR1 is SGHRS and CDR2 is YFSETQ. The CDR3 loop spans 14 amino acids. The CDR3 sequence is CASSLRVMNTEAFF.

The rearrangement uses TRBV20-1 and TRBJ1-3; TCRdb returns TRBD1, unconfirmable since there is no DNA. This CDR3 has 16 residues. Looked up from germline, CDR1 is DFQATT and CDR2 is SNEGSKA (reference sequence). CDR3: CSAREGGFGSGNTIYF.

The chain couples TRBV20-1 to TRBJ2-3; the TRBD2 assignment by TCRdb is unverifiable without DNA. CDR3 length: 14 residues. Germline V gene lookup returns CDR1 DFQATT and CDR2 SNEGSKA (reference sequence). CDR3 in amino acids: CSAQREVSTDTQYF.

The V call is TRBV7-8, the J call TRBJ2-3. CDR1 is SGHVS and CDR2 is FQNEAQ in the germline V gene. This CDR3 is built from 16 residues. The chain's CDR3 is CASSLALAGYTDTQYF.

This sequence joins TRBV5-1 and TRBJ2-2; as DNA is missing, the TRBD1 call by TCRdb cannot be tested. CDR3 length: 15 amino acids. Germline-derived CDR1 and CDR2 are SGHRS and YFSETQ. The CDR3 reads CASSSLTGNTGELFF. The full variable domain, rest sourced from reference TRBV5-1 and TRBJ2-2, is KAGVTQTPRYLIKTRGQQVTLSCSPISGHRSVSWYQQTPGQGLQFLFEYFSETQRNKGNFPGRFSGRQFSNSRSEMNVSTLELGDSALYLCASSSLTGNTGELFFGEGSRLTVL.

This chain joins TRBV10-3 and TRBJ2-7; TCRdb proposes TRBD2, but this gene call is untestable without DNA. The CDR3 covers 14 residues. Looked up from germline, CDR1 is ENHRY and CDR2 is SYGVKD. CDR3 region: CAISDLAASYEQYF.

CDR3 amino acids: CASSLRGGGGGANVLTF. The V call is TRBV12-3 or TRBV12-4, the J call TRBJ2-6; the TCRdb call, TRBD1, lacks DNA for checking. There are 17 residues in the CDR3.

This chain joins TRBV5-1 and TRBJ1-1; the TCRdb call, TRBD1, lacks DNA for checking. The CDR3 runs to 15 residues. Germline CDR1 is SGHRS and CDR2 is YFSETQ. The chain's CDR3 is CASSWGTGMNTEAFF.

V gene TRBV6-5 combines with J gene TRBJ2-1; without DNA, the TCRdb call of TRBD2 cannot be checked. This CDR3 contains 16 residues. Per germline, CDR1 MNHEY and CDR2 SVGAGI. CDR3: CASSSKVAGFYNEQFF.

The chain is built from TRBV28 and TRBJ2-7; the D call from TCRdb, TRBD2, cannot be confirmed without DNA. The CDR3 spans 14 residues. Per the germline V gene, CDR1 is MDHEN and CDR2 is SYDVKM. CDR3 protein: CASSSLLGAYEQYF.

V gene TRBV29-1 combines with J gene TRBJ1-1; the D gene TCRdb calls, TRBD1, cannot be checked with no DNA. This CDR3 has 14 residues. Germline loops: CDR1 SQVTM, CDR2 ANQGSEA. This chain's CDR3 is CSAEEGQGTREAFF.

The gene calls are TRBV4-2 and TRBJ2-1. This CDR3 comprises 14 residues. Germline lookup yields CDR1 LGHNA and CDR2 YNFKEQ. The CDR3 is CASSSIGEGYEQFF.

The genes are TRBV21-1 and TRBJ2-7. TRBV21-1 is a pseudogene. The CDR3 has 11 residues. The CDR3 protein is CASSGLYEQYF.

The rearrangement links TRBV6-1 to TRBJ1-4; TCRdb returns TRBD1, unconfirmable since there is no DNA. There are 14 residues in the CDR3. Germline V lookup: CDR1 MNHNS, CDR2 SASEGT. CDR3 amino acids: CASMRGALWEKLFF.

This chain uses TRBV11-2 with TRBJ2-5; TCRdb selects TRBD2, and the lack of DNA leaves this call unchecked. Germline lookup yields CDR1 SGHAT and CDR2 FQNNGV. This CDR3 has 15 amino acids. The CDR3 protein is CASSLGLTGPETQYF.

The chain joins TRBV24-1 to TRBJ2-1; TCRdb designates TRBD1, a call that cannot be tested without DNA. The CDR3 sequence is 13 residues long. CDR1 KGHDR and CDR2 SFDVKD come from the germline V gene. The CDR3: CATSDPDSNEQFF.

J is TRBJ2-7 and V is TRBV5-1; the TCRdb call, TRBD2, lacks DNA for checking. This CDR3 is 15 amino acids long. Germline V gene data show CDR1 as SGHRS and CDR2 as YFSETQ. CDR3 sequence: CASSLEREAIYEQYF.

The chain combines TRBV3-1 with TRBJ2-7. This CDR3 is 13 amino acids long. Germline lookup yields CDR1 LGHDT and CDR2 YNNKEL (reference sequence). CDR3 in amino acids: CASSRGLTYEQYF.

The V and J genes are TRBV7-8 and TRBJ2-1; the D call of TRBD2 rests on TCRdb alone, since no DNA is present to check it. The germline gives CDR1 SGHVS, CDR2 FQNEAQ. CDR3 length: 20 residues. CDR3 sequence: CASSLSRGLAGKGSYNEQFF.

The rearrangement uses TRBV19 and TRBJ2-3; TCRdb lists TRBD1, though no DNA is available to test this call. This CDR3 comprises 16 residues. Germline V CDR1 and CDR2: LNHDA, SQIVND (reference sequence). CDR3: CASSILQGDGTDTQYF.

This chain's CDR3 is CASSHDAGAGNNEQFF. This chain links TRBV4-1 with TRBJ2-1; TCRdb returns TRBD2, unconfirmable since there is no DNA. The CDR3 length is 16 residues. Per the germline V gene, CDR1 is MGHRA and CDR2 is YSYEKL.

The chain uses TRBV12-3 or TRBV12-4 and TRBJ2-7; the D call from TCRdb, TRBD2, cannot be confirmed without DNA. CDR3 length: 15 residues. This CDR3 reads CASSLVRTSHYEQYF.